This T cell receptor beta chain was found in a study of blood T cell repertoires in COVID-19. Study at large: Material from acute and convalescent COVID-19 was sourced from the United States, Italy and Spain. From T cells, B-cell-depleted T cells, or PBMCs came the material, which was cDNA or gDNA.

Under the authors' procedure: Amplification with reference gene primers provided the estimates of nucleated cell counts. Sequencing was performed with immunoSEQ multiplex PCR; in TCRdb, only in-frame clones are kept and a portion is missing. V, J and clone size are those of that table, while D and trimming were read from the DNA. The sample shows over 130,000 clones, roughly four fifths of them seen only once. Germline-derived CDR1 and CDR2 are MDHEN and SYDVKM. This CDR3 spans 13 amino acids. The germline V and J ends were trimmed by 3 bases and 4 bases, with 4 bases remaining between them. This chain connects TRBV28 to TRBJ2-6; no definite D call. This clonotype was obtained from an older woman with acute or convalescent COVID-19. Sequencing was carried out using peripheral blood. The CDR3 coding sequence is TGTGCCAGCAGTTTTCAAGGGGCCAACGTCCTGACTTTC. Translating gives CASSFQGANVLTF.